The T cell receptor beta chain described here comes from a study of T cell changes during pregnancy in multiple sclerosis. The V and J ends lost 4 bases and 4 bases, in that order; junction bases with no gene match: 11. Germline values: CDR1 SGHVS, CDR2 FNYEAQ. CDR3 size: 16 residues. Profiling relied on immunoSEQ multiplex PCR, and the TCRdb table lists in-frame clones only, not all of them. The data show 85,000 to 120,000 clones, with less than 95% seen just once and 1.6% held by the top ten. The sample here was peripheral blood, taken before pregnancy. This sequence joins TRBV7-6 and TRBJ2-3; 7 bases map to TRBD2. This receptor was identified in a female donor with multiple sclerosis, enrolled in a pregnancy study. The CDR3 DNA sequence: TGTGCCAGCAGCTCGCAGCGTACAAGCGGGGCAGATACGCAGTATTTT. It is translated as CASSSQRTSGADTQYF.